Shown below are 27 T cell receptor beta chains from a single sample sequenced in a study of T cell changes during pregnancy in multiple sclerosis (dated by TCRdb to between 2018 and 2020). Libraries were built with the immunoSEQ multiplex PCR assay. Drawn from immuneACCESS, this table holds only the in-frame rearrangements with V and J called that TCRdb kept. Clones are partly lost; checked studies trace under half to an unresolved V gene and leave the rest unexplained. A total of over 60,000 clones appear in this sample, around 89% of them only once. The top ten hold under 3% of the sample. The sample here was peripheral blood, taken in the first trimester of pregnancy. These receptors originate from a female donor with multiple sclerosis, enrolled in a pregnancy study.

The rearrangement joins TRBV11-2 to TRBJ2-7; 10 positions match TRBD1. Germline V lookup: CDR1 SGHAT, CDR2 FQNNGV. V trimming: 3 bases; J trimming: 3 bases; junction bases outside the gene matches: 11. This CDR3 contains 17 residues. The CDR3 loop reads CASSFWAGQGLGYEQYF. The CDR3 DNA sequence: TGTGCCAGCAGCTTTTGGGCGGGACAGGGGTTAGGCTACGAGCAGTACTTC.

The chain couples TRBV7-9 to TRBJ2-7, with 8 bases fitting TRBD2. The CDR3 totals 14 residues. CDR1 and CDR2 (germline): SEHNR, FQNEAQ (reference sequence). Trimming at V came to 5 bases and at J to 2 bases, leaving 5 bases not matched to a gene. The CDR3 DNA follows: TGTGCCAGCAGCCCAGAGCGGGGGACCTACGAGCAGTACTTC. Translation: CASSPERGTYEQYF.

This clone was recorded once. The chain links TRBV19 to TRBJ2-3, with D possibly being TRBD1 (6 bases). The CDR3 is 15 amino acids. V gave up 7 bases and J gave up 6 bases, with 20 bases separating them. Germline CDR1 reads LNHDA; CDR2 reads SQIVND (reference sequence). The CDR3 loop reads CASTNQGNRVDTQYF. The CDR3 DNA follows: TGTGCCAGTACCAACCAGGGGAACAGGGTTGATACGCAGTATTTT.

This clone was seen just once. The chain joins TRBV27 to TRBJ1-4; D perhaps matches TRBD1 (5 bases). Trimming shortened V by 2 bases and J by 8 bases, and 18 bases separated the two germline ends. The CDR3 spans 16 residues. Germline V lookup: CDR1 MNHEY, CDR2 SMNVEV (reference sequence). CDR3 sequence (DNA): TGTGCCAGCAGTTTAGGTCGCGCAGGGCCGAACGAAAAACTGTTTTTT. This codes for CASSLGRAGPNEKLFF.

The CDR3 nucleotides are TGTGCCAGCCGCTCCACAGGGGGCGCCGGCTATGGCTACACCTTC. As protein: CASRSTGGAGYGYTF. The chain is built from TRBV5-6 and TRBJ1-2; 9 bases agree with TRBD1. This CDR3 is built from 15 residues. Per germline, CDR1 SGHDT and CDR2 YYEEEE. The V and J ends lost 7 bases and 4 bases, in that order; junction bases with no gene match: 11.

This chain uses TRBV7-9 with TRBJ1-1, with 7 bases that match TRBD1. Losses at the gene ends were 5 bases for V and 1 base for J; bases not matched to a gene: 4. CDR3 length equals 14 residues. Looked up from germline, CDR1 is SEHNR and CDR2 is FQNEAQ (reference sequence). The CDR3: CASSKGGANTEAFF. The CDR3 coding sequence is TGTGCCAGCAGCAAAGGGGGCGCGAACACTGAAGCTTTCTTT.

The chain links TRBV5-8 to TRBJ2-7; maybe TRBD2 (6 bases). Germline V CDR1 and CDR2: SGHTS, YDEGEE. The CDR3 runs 13 residues. V lost 1 base, J lost 6 bases, and 11 bases lay in between. This CDR3 reads CASSLWQGGEQYF. CDR3 sequence (DNA): TGTGCCAGCAGCTTGTGGCAGGGAGGCGAGCAGTACTTC. Drawing the rest from reference TRBV5-8 and TRBJ2-7, the complete variable domain is EAGVTQSPTHLIKTRGQQATLRCSPISGHTSVYWYQQALGLGLQFLLWYDEGEERNRGNFPPRFSGRQFPNYSSELNVNALELEDSALYLCASSLWQGGEQYFGPGTRLTVT.

This sequence joins TRBV5-5 and TRBJ2-7; D remains ambiguous. The V and J ends lost 4 bases and 2 bases respectively, with 4 bases between them. Germline V gene lookup returns CDR1 SGHKS and CDR2 YYEKEE (reference sequence). The CDR3 is 11 amino acids. DNA of the CDR3: TGTGCCAGCAGCAACACCTACGAGCAGTACTTC. Translating gives CASSNTYEQYF.

The chain is built from TRBV4-1 and TRBJ2-5; 9 nucleotides line up with TRBD1. Germline V gene sequence: CDR1 MGHRA, CDR2 YSYEKL. The CDR3 has 15 residues. With V trimmed by 3 bases and J by 11 bases, 13 bases remained unmatched. The CDR3 DNA is TGCGCCAGCAGCCAGGACCGGGACAGGGTTTGGGAGCAGTACTTC. It specifies CASSQDRDRVWEQYF.

The chain employs TRBV7-8 and TRBJ2-1, with TRBD1 identical over 8 bases. Germline assignment: CDR1 SGHVS and CDR2 FQNEAQ. V was pared by 5 bases and J by 4 bases, with 7 bases of the junction left unmatched. The CDR3 has 15 amino acids. CDR3 region: CASSPTWDRYNEQFF. CDR3 in DNA: TGTGCCAGCAGCCCCACTTGGGACAGGTACAATGAGCAGTTCTTC.

This sequence joins TRBV25-1 and TRBJ2-5; TRBD2 matches at 8 bases. The CDR3 has 15 residues. V shed 3 bases, J shed 5 bases, and the junction held 8 bases outside the gene matches. The germline gives CDR1 MGHDK, CDR2 SYGVNS. The CDR3 DNA reads TGTGCCAGCAGTGACTCCGGACTAGCAATGGAGACCCAGTACTTC. Encoded protein: CASSDSGLAMETQYF.

V and J are TRBV9 and TRBJ1-4, with 7 bases that match TRBD1. J gave up 8 bases and V 0 bases, and 10 bases lay outside the gene matches. CDR1 and CDR2 (germline): SGDLS, YYNGEE. There are 16 residues in the CDR3. CDR3 in DNA: TGTGCCAGCAGCGTAGCTCAAGGGGAACAGGGGGAAAAACTGTTTTTT. It is translated as CASSVAQGEQGEKLFF.

The chain carries TRBV5-6 and TRBJ1-3, with unresolved D. This CDR3 has 15 amino acids. The V and J ends lost 4 bases and 0 bases respectively, with 11 bases between them. The germline V gene encodes CDR1 SGHDT and CDR2 YYEEEE. This CDR3 reads CASSPSVSSGNTIYF. CDR3 nucleotides: TGTGCCAGCAGCCCGTCAGTTTCCTCTGGAAACACCATATATTTT. Filled out from reference TRBV5-6 and TRBJ1-3, the complete variable domain reads DAGVTQSPTHLIKTRGQQVTLRCSPKSGHDTVSWYQQALGQGPQFIFQYYEEEERQRGNFPDRFSGHQFPNYSSELNVNALLLGDSALYLCASSPSVSSGNTIYFGEGSWLTVV.

This sequence joins TRBV2 and TRBJ2-5; D is possibly TRBD1 (6 bases). The V end lost 5 bases, the J end lost 0 bases, and 13 bases lay between the germline ends. Germline values: CDR1 SNHLY, CDR2 FYNNEI. The CDR3 covers 15 residues. The CDR3 nucleotides read TGTGCCAGCAGTAAGGACAGCGAGTACCAAGAGACCCAGTACTTC. Translating gives CASSKDSEYQETQYF.

The chain carries TRBV6-6 and TRBJ2-7, with TRBD1 matching 7 bases. The germline CDR1 and CDR2 sequences are MNHNY and SVGAGI (reference sequence). The CDR3 contains 15 residues. After removal of 6 bases from V and 2 bases from J, the junction contained 10 bases not matched to a gene. The CDR3 sequence: CASSSRDRPTYEQYF. The CDR3 nucleotides are TGTGCCAGCAGCTCCAGGGACAGACCAACCTACGAGCAGTACTTC.

The V and J genes are TRBV7-4 and TRBJ2-7, with TRBD2 as a possible D gene (6 bases). With 5 bases removed from V and 3 bases from J, the gap between germline ends came to 11 bases. The CDR3 extends over 13 amino acids. The germline V gene has CDR1 SGHVT and CDR2 SQSDAQ. The CDR3 DNA is TGTGCCAGCAGCCCGGGGACTGGCTACGAGCAGTACTTC. Its translation: CASSPGTGYEQYF.

This clone appeared a few times. The chain is built from TRBV29-1 and TRBJ1-1; 7 bases fit TRBD1. Germline CDR1 reads SQVTM; CDR2 reads ANQGSEA. This CDR3 has 13 residues. After removal of 5 bases from V and 1 base from J, the junction contained 4 bases not matched to a gene. CDR3 amino acids: CSVTGTANTEAFF. The CDR3 DNA follows: TGCAGCGTTACCGGGACAGCGAACACTGAAGCTTTCTTT.

The V and J genes are TRBV11-3 and TRBJ2-5; D perhaps matches TRBD1 (7 bases). CDR1 is SGHNT, CDR2 YENEEA, per germline. V was shortened by 5 bases and J by 5 bases, with 12 bases between the two germline ends. This CDR3 comprises 13 residues. Written as DNA, the CDR3 is TGTGCCAGCAGCCTCAGGGGGGAGGAGACCCAGTACTTC. The encoded protein is CASSLRGEETQYF.

V is TRBV6-1 and J is TRBJ1-5; TRBD1 agrees at 7 bases. Per the germline V gene, CDR1 is MNHNS and CDR2 is SASEGT. CDR3 size: 14 residues. V lost 2 bases, J lost 8 bases, and 6 bases stayed unmatched. The DNA for the CDR3 is TGTGCCAGCAGTGAATATTACAGGGGCGAGCCCCAGCATTTT. Amino acids: CASSEYYRGEPQHF.

The V gene is TRBV11-2, the J gene TRBJ2-7, with 8 nucleotides matching TRBD2. The CDR3 is made up of 16 amino acids. V lost 1 base and J lost 5; bases outside the gene matches: 10. Germline lookup yields CDR1 SGHAT and CDR2 FQNNGV. CDR3 loop: CASSLGWAGGLNEQYF. The CDR3 DNA reads TGTGCCAGCAGCTTAGGATGGGCGGGAGGACTTAACGAGCAGTACTTC.

The DNA for the CDR3 is TGTGCCACCGCCACTTTAGGGGGGGGGTACAATGAGCAGTTCTTC. Protein product: CATATLGGGYNEQFF. The chain joins TRBV10-3 to TRBJ2-1, with a weak D call TRBD2 (7 bases). The V and J ends lost 10 bases and 4 bases respectively, with 20 bases between them. The CDR3 has 15 amino acids. CDR1 and CDR2 from the germline V gene are ENHRY and SYGVKD.

This clone appeared once. This chain joins TRBV19 and TRBJ1-5; 10 bases are shared with TRBD1. The CDR3 length is 17 residues. Germline CDR1 and CDR2: LNHDA and SQIVND (reference sequence). The V gene end was trimmed by 5 bases and the J gene end by 4 bases; junction bases not matched to a gene: 11. The DNA for the CDR3 is TGTGCCAGTAGTCACCTCCGTGGGACAGGGGAAAATCAGCCCCAGCATTTT. Its translation is CASSHLRGTGENQPQHF.

The rearrangement joins TRBV5-1 to TRBJ2-5; 7 bases agree with TRBD2. The V gene's germline CDR1 is SGHRS and CDR2 YFSETQ. The V gene end was trimmed by 4 bases and the J gene end by 3 bases; junction bases not matched to a gene: 9. The CDR3 is 15 residues long. The CDR3 DNA is TGCGCCAGCAGCGCACTAGCGTACTCCAAAGAGACCCAGTACTTC. This translates into CASSALAYSKETQYF.

J is TRBJ1-5 and V is TRBV5-1; the D is unclear. The CDR3 has 13 amino acids. V shed 0 bases and J shed 4 bases, with 5 bases lying between them. Germline V gene sequence: CDR1 SGHRS, CDR2 YFSETQ. The CDR3: CASSLAVNQPQHF. For the CDR3, the DNA is TGCGCCAGCAGCTTGGCCGTTAATCAGCCCCAGCATTTT.

The chain carries TRBV19 and TRBJ1-5; TRBD1 matches 7 bases. Germline assignment: CDR1 LNHDA and CDR2 SQIVND (reference sequence). The CDR3 length is 14 residues. The trim removed 6 bases at V and 6 bases at J, leaving 8 bases unmatched. This CDR3 is CASRGQHSLQPQHF. The CDR3 coding sequence is TGTGCCAGTAGGGGACAGCATAGCCTTCAGCCCCAGCATTTT.

The rearrangement joins TRBV7-8 to TRBJ1-5; 7 positions match TRBD1. With V trimmed by 5 bases and J by 3 bases, 10 bases remained unmatched. CDR3 length: 16 amino acids. Germline assignment: CDR1 SGHVS and CDR2 FQNEAQ. In DNA, the CDR3 is TGTGCCAGCAGCCGAACACCGGGACAGTACAATCAGCCCCAGCATTTT. Encoded protein: CASSRTPGQYNQPQHF.

This chain links TRBV25-1 with TRBJ2-5; 7 bases are a match to TRBD1. CDR3 length: 16 residues. J gave up 5 bases and V 1 base, and 10 bases lay outside the gene matches. In germline, CDR1 is MGHDK, CDR2 SYGVNS. CDR3 sequence reads: CASSELGTGAGETQYF. CDR3 DNA: TGTGCCAGCAGTGAATTAGGAACAGGGGCAGGGGAGACCCAGTACTTC.